The rows below give T cell receptor beta chains drawn from one sample of a study of shared clonotypes between healthy human individuals. Only in-frame clones appear in the TCRdb table, and some are missing; sequencing was by immunoSEQ multiplex PCR. The data contain some 2,000,000 clones, approximately 94% of them singletons. The sequenced sample was naive CD4+ T cells sorted from blood. The receptors come from a man aged 18-30 years in good health. Both conserved end residues are part of each CDR3. The D gene is left open where the match is weak. The size field is filled for only some rows; it gives once, few, many or a size class.

clone_size	d_call	v_call	cdr3_length	j_call	cdr3_aa	cdr3_nt
-	-	TRBV5-1	8	TRBJ2-4	CASSLSVF	TGCGCCAGCAGCTTGAGTGTCTTC
-	TRBD2	TRBV5-6	15	TRBJ2-1	CASSRLASTGDEQFF	TGTGCCAGCAGCCGACTAGCGTCGACGGGAGATGAGCAGTTCTTC
-	-	TRBV9	14	TRBJ1-3	CASSVTEGGNTIYF	TGTGCCAGCAGCGTCACGGAAGGGGGAAACACCATATATTTT
-	-	TRBV14	17	TRBJ1-3	CASSEPGQMTVGNTIYF	TGTGCCAGCAGCGAGCCCGGACAGATGACTGTAGGAAACACCATATATTTT
-	-	TRBV7-2	12	TRBJ2-7	CASSALFYEQYF	TGTGCCAGCAGCGCCCTATTCTACGAGCAGTACTTC
-	TRBD2	TRBV7-2	16	TRBJ2-2	CASSSPGGSNTGELFF	TGTGCCAGCAGCTCTCCGGGGGGATCGAACACCGGGGAGCTGTTTTTT
-	-	TRBV10-3	12	TRBJ1-4	CAIASTNEKLFF	TGTGCCATCGCCAGCACTAATGAAAAACTGTTTTTT
-	TRBD2	TRBV6-5	13	TRBJ2-3	CASSRGRADTQYF	TGTGCCAGCAGTCGCGGGAGGGCAGATACGCAGTATTTT
-	-	TRBV6-1	11	TRBJ1-5	CASSRNQPQHF	TGTGCCAGCAGTAGAAATCAGCCCCAGCATTTT
once	-	TRBV10-3	14	TRBJ1-4	CAISTGLTTEKLFF	TGTGCCATCAGTACAGGGTTAACAACTGAAAAACTGTTTTTT
-	-	TRBV7-2	13	TRBJ1-1	CASSLRGNTEAFF	TGTGCCAGCAGCTTACGAGGAAACACTGAAGCTTTCTTT
-	TRBD2	TRBV10-3	14	TRBJ2-2	CAAGGGLNTGELFF	TGTGCCGCGGGAGGGGGGCTCAACACCGGGGAGCTGTTTTTT
-	TRBD2	TRBV7-6	16	TRBJ2-1	CASSPLGLAGGHEQFF	TGTGCCAGCAGCCCGTTGGGACTAGCGGGAGGACATGAGCAGTTCTTC
-	-	TRBV7-6	20	TRBJ2-1	CASSFPSPPNRLGVYNEQFF	TGTGCCAGCAGCTTCCCTTCTCCACCCAACCGACTAGGAGTATACAATGAGCAGTTCTTC
few	TRBD1	TRBV19	14	TRBJ1-6	CASSLQGASSPLHF	TGTGCCAGTAGCTTACAGGGGGCGAGTTCACCCCTCCACTTT
-	-	TRBV7-9	13	TRBJ1-5	CASSGDGVQPQHF	TGTGCCAGCAGCGGAGACGGAGTGCAGCCCCAGCATTTT
-	-	TRBV14	14	TRBJ1-6	CASSQQGENSPLHF	TGTGCCAGCAGCCAACAAGGGGAAAATTCACCCCTCCACTTT
-	TRBD1	TRBV6-5	14	TRBJ2-7	CASSETGGSYEQYF	TGTGCCAGCAGCGAGACAGGGGGCTCCTACGAGCAGTACTTC
once	-	TRBV30	13	TRBJ1-2	CAWGAGPPWGYTF	TGTGCCTGGGGGGCGGGGCCCCCGTGGGGCTACACCTTC
-	-	TRBV28	11	TRBJ1-2	CASNGAGGYTF	TGTGCAAGTAACGGAGCAGGAGGCTACACCTTC
-	TRBD1	TRBV4-1	15	TRBJ2-7	CASSPGQGVTYEQYF	TGCGCCAGCAGCCCTGGACAGGGGGTTACCTACGAGCAGTACTTC
-	TRBD1	TRBV2	14	TRBJ2-4	CASSWGQGVNIQYF	TGTGCCAGCAGTTGGGGACAGGGAGTAAACATTCAGTACTTC
-	-	TRBV5-4	15	TRBJ2-7	CASSLMPGSTYEQYF	TGTGCCAGCAGCTTGATGCCAGGGTCGACCTACGAGCAGTACTTC
-	-	TRBV9	15	TRBJ1-6	CASSVGAGENSPLHF	TGTGCCAGCAGCGTTGGGGCAGGGGAGAATTCACCCCTCCACTTT
-	-	TRBV2	12	TRBJ1-2	CASRSDNYGYTF	TGTGCCAGCAGAAGCGATAACTATGGCTACACCTTC
-	TRBD1	TRBV30	13	TRBJ1-6	CAWSRDRGTSLHF	TGTGCCTGGAGTCGGGACAGGGGTACATCCCTCCACTTT
-	TRBD2	TRBV5-1	16	TRBJ2-1	CASSQGTQRGHNEQFF	TGCGCCAGCAGCCAGGGAACCCAGCGGGGTCACAATGAGCAGTTCTTC
-	-	TRBV18	14	TRBJ1-1	CASSSLELNTEAFF	TGTGCCAGCTCGAGCCTCGAACTGAACACTGAAGCTTTCTTT
once	TRBD1	TRBV2	14	TRBJ2-7	CASSVEQGSYEQYF	TGTGCCAGCAGTGTGGAACAGGGGTCTTACGAGCAGTACTTC
-	TRBD1	TRBV6-1	13	TRBJ2-7	CASSADRIYEQYF	TGTGCCAGCAGTGCGGACAGGATCTACGAGCAGTACTTC
-	-	TRBV7-2	13	TRBJ2-5	CASSLQPQETQYF	TGTGCCAGCAGCCTCCAACCCCAAGAGACCCAGTACTTC
-	-	TRBV30	14	TRBJ1-4	CAWSPRGREEKLFF	TGTGCCTGGAGCCCCCGCGGCAGGGAGGAAAAACTGTTTTTT
-	TRBD2	TRBV9	12	TRBJ2-1	CASSRAGNEQFF	TGTGCCAGCAGCCGAGCGGGGAATGAGCAGTTCTTC
-	-	TRBV29-1	15	TRBJ2-3	CSVSGYYFGTDTQYF	TGCAGCGTATCCGGGTACTATTTTGGGACAGATACGCAGTATTTT